These 10 T cell receptor beta chains came from one sample sequenced in a study of OX40 agonist ivuxolimab in advanced cancers. Assay used: immunoSEQ multiplex PCR; TCRdb lists only in-frame clones, some missing. Among about 19,000 clones listed, approximately 77% were seen once. The source material was CD4+ or CD8+ T cells sorted from blood, sampled in a trial of the OX40 agonist ivuxolimab. All receptors derive from an adult with an advanced solid tumor such as melanoma, head and neck, liver or kidney cancer.

The genes are TRBV4-1 and TRBJ2-2; 11 bases fit TRBD1. V lost 2 bases, J lost 6 bases, and 2 bases stayed unmatched. This CDR3 is 15 amino acids long. Germline V lookup: CDR1 MGHRA, CDR2 YSYEKL. The CDR3: CASSQSGQGAGELFF. The DNA of the CDR3 is TGCGCCAGCAGCCAATCGGGACAGGGGGCCGGGGAGCTGTTTTTT.

The chain couples TRBV27 to TRBJ1-4; 8 bases are shared with TRBD1. The junction had 6 bases not matched to a gene; V was cut back by 2 bases and J by 7 bases. Per the germline V gene, CDR1 is MNHEY and CDR2 is SMNVEV (reference sequence). The CDR3 covers 15 residues. CDR3 amino acids: CASSLTRGRGEKLFF. The CDR3 coding sequence is TGTGCCAGCAGTTTAACCAGGGGGCGGGGTGAAAAACTGTTTTTT.

The chain has TRBV5-1 and TRBJ2-7; TRBD1 aligns across 9 bases. This CDR3 is built from 15 residues. V trimming: 0 bases; J trimming: 5 bases; junction bases outside the gene matches: 6. Germline V gene data show CDR1 as SGHRS and CDR2 as YFSETQ. The CDR3 nucleotides read TGCGCCAGCAGCTTGGGCCGGGACAGGGCAAACGAGCAGTACTTC. The encoded protein is CASSLGRDRANEQYF.

This clone was observed a few times. The gene calls are TRBV28 and TRBJ2-7; TRBD2 is a possible D gene (9 bases). This CDR3 contains 21 residues. The V end lost 6 bases, the J end lost 4 bases, and 37 bases lay between the germline ends. Germline CDR1 is MDHEN and CDR2 is SYDVKM. The CDR3 DNA reads TGTGCCAGCAGCCCCAACAGGGGGGCTAGCGGGATTTTTAAGGTAGTTTACGAGCAGTACTTC. Translated: CASSPNRGASGIFKVVYEQYF.

This clone was counted a single time. The V and J genes are TRBV5-1 and TRBJ2-1, with D possibly matching TRBD2 (6 bases). Per germline, CDR1 SGHRS and CDR2 YFSETQ. The CDR3 is 17 residues long. The ends were cut back, 5 bases at V and 5 bases at J, with 23 bases in the middle. DNA of the CDR3: TGCGCCAGCAGGCCCAACCAGCCGGGAGAGATTAACAATGAGCAGTTCTTC. Encoded protein: CASRPNQPGEINNEQFF.

In DNA, the CDR3 is TGTGCCGGAGGGGACAGATCGGGCTATGGCTACACCTTC. This encodes CAGGDRSGYGYTF. This chain uses TRBV7-9 with TRBJ1-2, with 7 bases lining up with TRBD1. Germline V lookup: CDR1 SEHNR, CDR2 FQNEAQ (reference sequence). The junction had 10 bases not matched to a gene; V was cut back by 11 bases and J by 4 bases. This CDR3 region has 13 residues.

The chain carries TRBV21-1 and TRBJ1-2. TRBV21-1 is an annotated pseudogene. This CDR3 has 14 residues. This CDR3 reads CASSNMVGTYGYTF. CDR3 sequence (DNA): TGTGCCAGCAGCAATATGGTCGGGACCTATGGCTACACCTTC.

The chain combines TRBV4-1 with TRBJ2-5, with D perhaps TRBD1 (5 bases). This CDR3 spans 14 amino acids. The ends were cut back, 1 base at V and 5 bases at J, with 11 bases in the middle. Germline V lookup: CDR1 MGHRA, CDR2 YSYEKL. CDR3 amino acids: CASSQVAGSETQYF. DNA for the CDR3: TGCGCCAGCAGCCAAGTGGCAGGGTCGGAGACCCAGTACTTC.

The V and J genes are TRBV6-1 and TRBJ2-5; D gene ambiguous. This CDR3 is 14 amino acids long. V lost 3 bases and J 7 bases, leaving 15 bases between the germline ends. The germline gives CDR1 MNHNS, CDR2 SASEGT. CDR3 in amino acids: CASSDYQSLGTQYF. CDR3 in DNA: TGTGCCAGCAGTGACTATCAAAGCTTGGGGACCCAGTACTTC.

Only one count was recorded for this clone. The V gene is TRBV7-7, the J gene TRBJ2-5; TRBD2 aligns across 13 bases. CDR3 size: 17 residues. Germline V gives CDR1 SSHAT, CDR2 FNYEAQ (reference sequence). V trimming: 5 bases; J trimming: 4 bases; junction bases outside the gene matches: 10. The CDR3 nucleotides are TGTGCCAGCAGCCCCAATCTAGGGACTAGCGGGACAGAGACCCAGTACTTC. Its protein product is CASSPNLGTSGTETQYF.